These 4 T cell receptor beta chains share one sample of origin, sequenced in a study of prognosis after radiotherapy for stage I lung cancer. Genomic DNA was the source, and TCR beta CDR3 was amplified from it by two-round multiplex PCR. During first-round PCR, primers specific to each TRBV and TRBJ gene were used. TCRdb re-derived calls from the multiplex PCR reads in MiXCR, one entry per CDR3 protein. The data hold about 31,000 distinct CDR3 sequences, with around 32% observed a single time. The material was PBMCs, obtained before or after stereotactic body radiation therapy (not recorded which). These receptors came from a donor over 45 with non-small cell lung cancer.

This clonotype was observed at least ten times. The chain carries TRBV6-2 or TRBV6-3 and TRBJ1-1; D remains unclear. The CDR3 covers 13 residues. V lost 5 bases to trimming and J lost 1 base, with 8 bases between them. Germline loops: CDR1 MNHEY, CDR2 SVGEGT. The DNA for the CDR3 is TGTGCCAGCAGTGATAGTGAGAACACTGAAGCTTTCTTT. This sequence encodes CASSDSENTEAFF.

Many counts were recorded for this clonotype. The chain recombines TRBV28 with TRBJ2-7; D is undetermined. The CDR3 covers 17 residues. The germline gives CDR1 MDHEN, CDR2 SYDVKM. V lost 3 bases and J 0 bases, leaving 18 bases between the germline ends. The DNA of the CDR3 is TGTGCCAGCAGTTTCGGATTATGGCCGAGGAGCTCCTACGAGCAGTACTTC. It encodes CASSFGLWPRSSYEQYF.

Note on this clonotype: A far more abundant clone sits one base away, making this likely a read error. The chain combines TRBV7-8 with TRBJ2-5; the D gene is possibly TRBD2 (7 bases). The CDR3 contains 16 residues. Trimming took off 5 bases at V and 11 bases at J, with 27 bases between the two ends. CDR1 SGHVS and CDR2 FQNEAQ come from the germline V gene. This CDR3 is CASSRGGDYSYNEQYF. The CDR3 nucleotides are TGTGCCAGCAGCCGAGGGGGGGACTATTCCTACAATGAGCAGTACTTC.

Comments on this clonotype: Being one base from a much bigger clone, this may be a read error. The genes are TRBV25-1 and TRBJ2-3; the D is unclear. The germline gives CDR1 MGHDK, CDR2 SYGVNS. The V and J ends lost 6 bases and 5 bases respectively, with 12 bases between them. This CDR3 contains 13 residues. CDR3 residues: CASSPPSVDTQYF. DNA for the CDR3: TGTGCCAGCAGCCCCCCGTCAGTAGATACGCAGTATTTT.